This note documents a single TCR beta chain sequence. Its antigen is as yet unknown. TCR alpha and TCR beta cDNA libraries carrying sample barcodes and UMIs were produced by 5'RACE using constant-segment primers. TCRdb reprocessed the 5' RACE reads with MiXCR, giving one entry per CDR3 protein. This table holds approximately 150,000 distinct CDR3 sequences, roughly 15% found once. From germline, CDR1 is MNHEY and CDR2 SVGEGT. Trimming cost V 2 bases and J 4 bases, with 9 bases left between them. This CDR3 is 14 amino acids long. The data are from a study of T-cell memory formation after mild COVID-19. About the study: The study found TCR clusters largely donor specific. General observations from the study: Contracting CD8+ clones were enriched in EMRA, CD4+ mainly in CM and EM. Clones shrinking between day 15 and 85 showed a balanced CD4/CD8 split, and those that grew later tilted toward CD4+.

V and J are TRBV6-2 or TRBV6-3 and TRBJ1-5, with D uncertain. Specimen: PBMCs or a T cell subset sorted from them (not recorded which). The sequence was collected from an adult woman who had mild COVID-19 (a few samples of this study predate the infection). Cell type and time point are not known. CDR3 sequence reads: CASSYDERNQPQHF. The CDR3 coding sequence is TGTGCCAGCAGTTACGACGAGAGAAATCAGCCCCAGCATTTT.